The rows below give T cell receptor beta chains drawn from one sample of a study of T-cell memory formation after mild COVID-19. MiXCR, applied by TCRdb to the 5' RACE reads, yields one record per CDR3 protein. The table lists fewer than 90,000 distinct CDR3 sequences, 9.5% to 15% of them singletons, with about 40% in the top ten. The sequenced material came from PBMCs or a T cell subset sorted from them (not recorded which). The source is a man aged 18 to 30 who had mild COVID-19 (a few samples of this study predate the infection). Cell type and time point are not known. The CDR3 runs from the conserved cysteine through the conserved F or W. A D gene is named only where the DNA matches it firmly. The size entry is marked missing in some rows and otherwise reads once, few, many or a size class.

j_call clone_size v_call d_call cdr3_nt cdr3_aa
TRBJ1-5 NA TRBV7-9 TRBD1 TGTGCCAGCAGCTTGGGCCGTGGACAGGGTTGGCAGCCCCAGCATTTT CASSLGRGQGWQPQHF
TRBJ2-1 NA TRBV3-1 NA TGTGCCAGCAGCACGACCTGGGGCAGGGACAATGAGCAGTTCTTC CASSTTWGRDNEQFF
TRBJ2-5 many TRBV7-9 NA TGTGCCAGCAGCTTAGGGCTCACAAGCCGGGAGACCCAGTACTTC CASSLGLTSRETQYF
TRBJ2-1 many TRBV28 NA TGTGCCTGGGGGAAGAATGAGCAGTTCTTC CAWGKNEQFF
TRBJ1-6 NA TRBV7-9 NA TGTGCCAGCAGCTTAGTGGGGACTGGGGATTCACCCCTCCACTTT CASSLVGTGDSPLHF
TRBJ1-1 few TRBV7-2 NA TGTGCCAGCAGCTTTACAGGCGGATTGAACACTGAAGCTTTCTTT CASSFTGGLNTEAFF
TRBJ1-4 NA TRBV15 TRBD1 TGTGCCACCAGCGGGACAGGGCTAGGGTCGGATGAAAAACTGTTTTTT CATSGTGLGSDEKLFF
TRBJ1-2 NA TRBV7-2 NA TGTGCCAGCAGCTTAGTAGGGGGAGGCTATGGCTACACCTTC CASSLVGGGYGYTF
TRBJ1-6 NA TRBV4-2 NA TGTGCCAGCAGCCAAGATTGCCCAGGGTGTTATAATTCACCCCTCCACTTT CASSQDCPGCYNSPLHF
TRBJ1-2 few TRBV7-9 NA TGTGCCAGCAGCCCCAGGGGTGGGGATCATGGCTACACCTTC CASSPRGGDHGYTF
TRBJ1-1 many TRBV19 NA TGTGCCAGTAGTCCCCAGGGCCCCACTGAAGCTTTCTTT CASSPQGPTEAFF
TRBJ2-7 NA TRBV7-8 TRBD2 TGTGCCAGCAGCTCACGACTAGCGGGTGTAGAGCAGTACTTC CASSSRLAGVEQYF
TRBJ2-7 few TRBV7-8 NA TGTGCCAGCAGCTGGGGGGCGGGAACCTACGAGCAGTACTTC CASSWGAGTYEQYF
TRBJ1-4 NA TRBV5-4 NA TGTGCCAGCAGCGAGGCGGTGGGGGCTAATGAAAAACTGTTTTTT CASSEAVGANEKLFF
TRBJ2-1 few TRBV7-9 NA TGTGCCAGCAGTCCCTACTCCGGTGACAGGCCTTTCTTC CASSPYSGDRPFF
TRBJ2-1 few TRBV7-2 TRBD2 TGTGCCAGCAGCTTGGGCGGGGGATTCGTTGAGCAGTTCTTC CASSLGGGFVEQFF
TRBJ1-3 few TRBV4-1 NA TGCGCCAGCAGCCCCACCCCGAGCTCTGGAAACACCATATATTTT CASSPTPSSGNTIYF
TRBJ2-3 NA TRBV6-6 TRBD2 TGTGCCAGCAGGGTTACTCAAATAGCGGGGGGGAGAGATACGCAGTATTTT CASRVTQIAGGRDTQYF
TRBJ2-3 few TRBV15 NA TGTGCCACCAGCAGTTCGTTTGATACGCAGTATTTT CATSSSFDTQYF
TRBJ2-1 NA TRBV7-9 NA TGTGCCAGCAGCTTCACCTTGGTAGGGCCCTACAATGAGCAGTTCTTC CASSFTLVGPYNEQFF